A single sample is the source of the 21 T cell receptor beta chains below, sequenced in a study of T cell responses to AZD1222 COVID-19 vaccine. The method was immunoSEQ multiplex PCR; TCRdb's version includes in-frame clones alone and lacks a portion of them. The sample contains about 120,000 clones, around 87% of which appear only once. Sequenced material: peripheral blood, taken on day 0 of AZD1222 vaccination. All receptors derive from an adult in good health.

The DNA for the CDR3 is TGTGCCAGCAGTGAATTCGAGGCGTTCACTGAAGCTTTCTTT. Protein sequence: CASSEFEAFTEAFF. The V and J genes are TRBV2 and TRBJ1-1, with D unclear. Germline V gene sequence: CDR1 SNHLY, CDR2 FYNNEI. V was clipped by 2 bases and J by 4 bases, with 11 bases between them. The CDR3 consists of 14 residues.

The chain carries TRBV7-9 and TRBJ2-7, with 7 bases identical to TRBD1. The CDR3 is 14 amino acids. Germline V CDR1 and CDR2: SEHNR, FQNEAQ (reference sequence). V lost 3 bases and J lost 7; bases outside the gene matches: 9. Written as DNA, the CDR3 is TGTGCCAGCAGCTTGGGACAGCGTGTAGAGGAGCAGTACTTC. Its protein product is CASSLGQRVEEQYF.

The chain uses TRBV5-8 and TRBJ1-4; 7 bases are shared with TRBD1. The CDR3 is 17 amino acids. The V gene end was trimmed by 1 base and the J gene end by 5 bases; junction bases not matched to a gene: 11. Germline CDR1 and CDR2: SGHTS and YDEGEE. The CDR3 here is CASSLSFRDSRNEKLFF. In DNA form, the CDR3 reads TGTGCCAGCAGCTTGTCTTTCCGGGACAGTCGAAATGAAAAACTGTTTTTT.

This chain links TRBV6-2 or TRBV6-3 with TRBJ1-2, with 10 bases matching TRBD1. The CDR3 covers 14 residues. Germline loops: CDR1 MNHEY, CDR2 SVGEGT. Trimming cost V 6 bases and J 8 bases; bases outside gene matches: 9. The CDR3, as DNA: TGTGCCAGCAGACCTCCGGGACAGGGGTACGGCTACACCTTC. This gives the protein CASRPPGQGYGYTF.

The chain is built from TRBV19 and TRBJ1-1; perhaps TRBD1 as D (5 bases). The V end was cut by 3 bases, the J end by 11 bases, with 13 bases between. The CDR3 totals 12 residues. Germline V gives CDR1 LNHDA, CDR2 SQIVND (reference sequence). The chain's CDR3 is CASSMGGLSAFF. The CDR3 region has the DNA TGTGCCAGTAGTATGGGGGGACTGTCTGCTTTCTTT.

V gene TRBV7-8 combines with J gene TRBJ1-3, with TRBD1 as a possible D gene (5 bases). The CDR3 has 15 residues. Germline V gene sequence: CDR1 SGHVS, CDR2 FQNEAQ. V gave up 5 bases and J gave up 1 base, with 12 bases separating them. CDR3 sequence (DNA): TGTGCCAGCAGCCCCGCGTACAGGTCTGGAAACACCATATATTTT. Translated: CASSPAYRSGNTIYF.

This chain connects TRBV16 to TRBJ1-4; D not certain. The V gene lost 4 bases and the J gene lost 4 bases, with 7 bases spanning the gap. This CDR3 comprises 13 residues. Germline V gene data show CDR1 as KGHSY and CDR2 as FQNENV. CDR3 residues: CASSRQLNEKLFF. The CDR3 DNA reads TGTGCCAGCAGCCGCCAGCTTAATGAAAAACTGTTTTTT. The full variable domain, with the rest looked up from reference TRBV16 and TRBJ1-4, is GEEVAQTPKHLVRGEGQKAKLYCAPIKGHSYVFWYQQVLKNEFKFLISFQNENVFDETGMPKERFSAKCLPNSPCSLEIQATKLEDSAVYFCASSRQLNEKLFFGSGTQLSVL.

This clone was detected once. The junction departs from the called germline gene at one end, perhaps through a read error. The chain recombines TRBV9 with TRBJ2-4; 7 bases are shared with TRBD1. Germline V lookup: CDR1 SGDLS, CDR2 YYNGEE. The length of the CDR3 is 10 residues. CDR3 amino acids: CASSESGQRF. DNA for the CDR3: TGTGCCAGCAGCGAATCGGGACAGCGGTTC.

V is TRBV25-1 and J is TRBJ2-1; D gene uncertain. V was shortened by 6 bases and J by 3 bases, with 6 bases between the two germline ends. Per the germline V gene, CDR1 is MGHDK and CDR2 is SYGVNS. The CDR3 is 12 amino acids. CDR3 region: CASRKDYNEQFF. The CDR3 region has the DNA TGTGCCAGCAGGAAGGACTACAATGAGCAGTTCTTC.

J is TRBJ1-1 and V is TRBV5-1, with no clear D. Trimming cost V 7 bases and J 0 bases, with 16 bases left between them. CDR1 is SGHRS and CDR2 is YFSETQ in the germline V gene. CDR3 length: 15 residues. The CDR3 DNA follows: TGCGCCAGCCGCCCTCTCGGCGGGTTGAACACTGAAGCTTTCTTT. Its protein is CASRPLGGLNTEAFF. Filled out from reference TRBV5-1 and TRBJ1-1, the complete variable domain reads KAGVTQTPRYLIKTRGQQVTLSCSPISGHRSVSWYQQTPGQGLQFLFEYFSETQRNKGNFPGRFSGRQFSNSRSEMNVSTLELGDSALYLCASRPLGGLNTEAFFGQGTRLTVV.

The rearrangement uses TRBV10-2 and TRBJ1-6, with TRBD1 identical over 7 bases. Looked up from germline, CDR1 is WSHSY and CDR2 is SAAADI. The CDR3 has 15 residues. The junction had 10 bases not matched to a gene; V was cut back by 6 bases and J by 8 bases. The CDR3 DNA reads as TGCGCCAGCAGCCCCCCCGGGACAGCCGATTCACCCCTCCACTTT. This gives the protein CASSPPGTADSPLHF.

This CDR3 reads CASSFGDRGGYEQYF. Here the CDR3 DNA reads TGTGCCAGCAGCTTCGGGGACAGGGGGGGCTACGAGCAGTACTTC. The chain recombines TRBV7-9 with TRBJ2-7, with 11 bases aligning to TRBD1. CDR3 length: 15 amino acids. The V segment lost 3 bases and the J segment 3 bases; nucleotides outside the gene matches: 4. Germline values: CDR1 SEHNR, CDR2 FQNEAQ (reference sequence).

The chain couples TRBV7-9 to TRBJ2-5; the match to TRBD1 covers 8 bases. Trimming removed 4 bases from V and 2 bases from J; junction bases left unmatched: 6. The germline V gene has CDR1 SEHNR and CDR2 FQNEAQ (reference sequence). The CDR3 consists of 15 residues. CDR3 in amino acids: CASSSPTGVQETQYF. In DNA, the CDR3 is TGTGCCAGCAGCTCACCGACAGGGGTTCAAGAGACCCAGTACTTC.

This clone was counted a few times. The chain has TRBV6-6 and TRBJ1-5; 7 bases map to TRBD1. The length of the CDR3 is 15 residues. From germline, CDR1 is MNHNY and CDR2 SVGAGI (reference sequence). The ends lost 6 bases at V and 6 bases at J; junction bases unmatched: 11. CDR3 residues: CASRGRGDSGQPQHF. In nucleotides, the CDR3 is TGTGCCAGCAGGGGCAGGGGGGACTCGGGTCAGCCCCAGCATTTT.

This clone was picked up one time. This chain links TRBV2 with TRBJ2-3; 7 nucleotides line up with TRBD1. This CDR3 region has 16 residues. Losses at the gene ends were 5 bases for V and 4 bases for J; bases not matched to a gene: 12. Looked up from germline, CDR1 is SNHLY and CDR2 is FYNNEI. The CDR3 DNA reads as TGTGCCAGCAGTACCACGCCGACAGGGATTGCAGATACGCAGTATTTT. This encodes CASSTTPTGIADTQYF.

In DNA, the CDR3 is TGCGCCAGCAGCCAAGACCGTCACCTCTCCTACAATGAGCAGTTCTTC. Translated: CASSQDRHLSYNEQFF. The V call is TRBV4-3, the J call TRBJ2-1; no clear D gene. Germline V gene data show CDR1 as LGHNA and CDR2 as YSLEER. This CDR3 spans 16 amino acids. With 0 bases removed from V and 0 bases from J, the gap between germline ends came to 9 bases.

Regarding this clone: The sample carries other DNA sequences with the same CDR3. This rearrangement joins TRBV9 to TRBJ1-6; D remains ambiguous. CDR3 length equals 12 residues. Germline V lookup: CDR1 SGDLS, CDR2 YYNGEE. The ends were cut back, 2 bases at V and 5 bases at J, with 2 bases in the middle. Here the CDR3 DNA reads TGTGCCAGCAGCGTGGATAATTCACCCCTCCACTTT. Amino acids: CASSVDNSPLHF.

In its sample, this clone is medium-sized. The chain recombines TRBV6-4 with TRBJ2-7; 9 bases fit TRBD1. CDR3 length: 16 amino acids. V was clipped by 8 bases and J by 4 bases; unmatched bases: 15. CDR1 and CDR2 (germline): MRHNA, SNTAGT. As DNA, the CDR3 is TGTGCCAGCTCCGGGGGACCCGGGACAGGGAATTACGAGCAGTACTTC. Amino acid sequence: CASSGGPGTGNYEQYF.

This sequence joins TRBV4-3 and TRBJ2-7; D call uncertain. Trimming pared 1 base from V and 0 bases from J, leaving 7 bases between. The CDR3 has 14 residues. The germline gives CDR1 LGHNA, CDR2 YSLEER. CDR3 residues: CASSQGTLSYEQYF. The CDR3 nucleotides read TGCGCCAGCAGCCAAGGTACGCTCTCCTACGAGCAGTACTTC.

This clone was picked up one time. This chain links TRBV7-6 with TRBJ2-1, with a weak D call TRBD2 (5 bases). Germline loops: CDR1 SGHVS, CDR2 FNYEAQ. The V end lost 0 bases, the J end lost 9 bases, and 15 bases lay between the germline ends. This CDR3 is 15 amino acids long. The CDR3 protein is CASSLAGSGYGEQFF. The CDR3 nucleotides read TGTGCCAGCAGCTTAGCGGGGTCGGGATACGGTGAGCAGTTCTTC.

CDR3 coding DNA: TGTGCCTGGAGGCCGGGGGGAACGAGGGAGCAGTACTTC. Encoded protein: CAWRPGGTREQYF. The chain employs TRBV30 and TRBJ2-7, with 7 bases aligning to TRBD2. V dropped 3 bases and J dropped 7; count of bases not matched to a gene: 9. The CDR3 extends over 13 amino acids. CDR1 and CDR2 (germline): GTSNPN, SVGIG (reference sequence).